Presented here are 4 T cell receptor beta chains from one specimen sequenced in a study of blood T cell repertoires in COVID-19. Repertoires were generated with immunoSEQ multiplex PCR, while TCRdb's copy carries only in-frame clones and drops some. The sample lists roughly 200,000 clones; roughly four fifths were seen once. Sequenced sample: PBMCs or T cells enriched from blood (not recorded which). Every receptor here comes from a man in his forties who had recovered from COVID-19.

The CDR3 DNA sequence: TGTGCCAGCAGCTTGACCCGGCAGGTGACTGGAAACACCATATATTTT. This translates into CASSLTRQVTGNTIYF. The genes are TRBV7-2 and TRBJ1-3; no clear D gene. The CDR3 covers 16 residues. The V gene lost 3 bases and the J gene lost 2 bases, with 14 bases spanning the gap. Germline CDR1 and CDR2: SGHTA and FQGNSA. Full variable domain (outside the CDR3, taken from reference TRBV7-2 and TRBJ1-3): GAGVSQSPSNKVTEKGKDVELRCDPISGHTALYWYRQSLGQGLEFLIYFQGNSAPDKSGLPSDRFSAERTGGSVSTLTIQRTQQEDSAVYLCASSLTRQVTGNTIYFGEGSWLTVV.

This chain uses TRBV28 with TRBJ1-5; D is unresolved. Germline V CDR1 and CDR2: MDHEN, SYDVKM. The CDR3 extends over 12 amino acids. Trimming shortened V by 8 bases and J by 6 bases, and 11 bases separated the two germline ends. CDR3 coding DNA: TGTGCCAGCTCCCTCCCCGGTCAGCCCCAGCATTTT. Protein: CASSLPGQPQHF.

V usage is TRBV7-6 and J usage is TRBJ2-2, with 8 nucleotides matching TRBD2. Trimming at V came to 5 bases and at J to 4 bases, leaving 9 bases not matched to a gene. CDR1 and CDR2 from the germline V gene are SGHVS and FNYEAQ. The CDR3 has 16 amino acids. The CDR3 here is CASSAFALAVTGELFF. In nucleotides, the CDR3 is TGTGCCAGCAGCGCCTTCGCACTAGCGGTCACCGGGGAGCTGTTTTTT.

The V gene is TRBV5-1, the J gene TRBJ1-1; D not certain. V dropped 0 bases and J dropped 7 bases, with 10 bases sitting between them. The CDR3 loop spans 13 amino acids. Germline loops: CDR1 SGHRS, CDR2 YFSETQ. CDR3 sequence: CASSLGSSGEAFF. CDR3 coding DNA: TGCGCCAGCAGCTTGGGGAGTAGTGGTGAAGCTTTCTTT.